This TCR beta chain stems from a study of CD8 T cells in cerebrospinal fluid in Alzheimer's disease. Study-wide results and limits: Compared with controls, mild cognitive impairment or Alzheimer's disease patients showed higher maximum CSF clone percentages.

This clonotype is called large based on its frequency. What it binds is unknown. TCRdb processed the 10x single-cell sequencing reads again and assigns one entry to each CDR3 protein, with no DNA. The sample includes about 480 distinct CDR3 sequences. CDR1 MNHEY and CDR2 SVGEGT come from the germline V gene. There are 14 residues in the CDR3. Parkinson's disease patients served as a neurodegenerative disease comparison group. This receptor was taken from a human donor with Parkinson's disease. The chain carries TRBV6-2 or TRBV6-3 and TRBJ2-5; the D call from TCRdb, TRBD1, cannot be confirmed without DNA. The specimen was cerebrospinal fluid. The CDR3 sequence is CASRAPRGSETQYF.